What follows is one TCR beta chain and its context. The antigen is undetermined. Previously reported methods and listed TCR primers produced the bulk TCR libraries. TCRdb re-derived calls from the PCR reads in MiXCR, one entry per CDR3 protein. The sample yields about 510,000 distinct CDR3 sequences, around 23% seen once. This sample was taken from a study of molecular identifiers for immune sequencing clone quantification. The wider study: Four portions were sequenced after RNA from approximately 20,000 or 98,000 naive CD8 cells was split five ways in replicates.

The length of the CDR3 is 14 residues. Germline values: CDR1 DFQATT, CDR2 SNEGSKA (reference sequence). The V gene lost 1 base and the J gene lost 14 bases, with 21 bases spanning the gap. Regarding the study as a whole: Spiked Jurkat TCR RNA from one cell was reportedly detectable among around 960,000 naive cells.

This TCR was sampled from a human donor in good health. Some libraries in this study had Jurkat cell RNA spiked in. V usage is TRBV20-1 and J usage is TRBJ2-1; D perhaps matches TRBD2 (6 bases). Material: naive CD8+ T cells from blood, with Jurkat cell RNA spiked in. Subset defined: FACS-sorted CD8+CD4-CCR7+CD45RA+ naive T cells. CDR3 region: CSARVWDSSTAEFF. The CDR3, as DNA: TGCAGTGCTAGAGTCTGGGACTCTAGTACGGCGGAGTTCTTC.